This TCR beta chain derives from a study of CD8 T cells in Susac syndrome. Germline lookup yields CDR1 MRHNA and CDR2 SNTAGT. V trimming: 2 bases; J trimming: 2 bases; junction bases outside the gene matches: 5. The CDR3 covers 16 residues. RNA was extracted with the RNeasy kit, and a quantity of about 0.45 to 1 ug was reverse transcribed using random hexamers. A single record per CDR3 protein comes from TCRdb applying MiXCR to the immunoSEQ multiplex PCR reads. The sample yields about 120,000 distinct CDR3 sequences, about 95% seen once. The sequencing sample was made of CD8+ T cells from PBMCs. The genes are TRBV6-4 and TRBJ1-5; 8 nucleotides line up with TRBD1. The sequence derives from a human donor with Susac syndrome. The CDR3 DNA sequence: TGTGCCAGCAGTGACCCCGGACAGGGTCGCAATCAGCCCCAGCATTTT. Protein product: CASSDPGQGRNQPQHF.